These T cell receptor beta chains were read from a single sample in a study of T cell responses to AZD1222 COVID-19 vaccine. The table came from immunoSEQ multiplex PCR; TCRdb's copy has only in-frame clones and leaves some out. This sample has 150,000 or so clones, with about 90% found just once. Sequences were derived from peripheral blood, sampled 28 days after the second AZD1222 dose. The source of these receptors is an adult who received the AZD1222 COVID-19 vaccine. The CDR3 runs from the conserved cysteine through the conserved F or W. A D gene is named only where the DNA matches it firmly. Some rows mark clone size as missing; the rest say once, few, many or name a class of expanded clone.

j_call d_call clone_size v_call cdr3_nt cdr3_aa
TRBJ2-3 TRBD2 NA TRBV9 TGTGCCAGCAGCCGAGGGACTAGCGGGAGTAGGACAGATACGCAGTATTTT CASSRGTSGSRTDTQYF
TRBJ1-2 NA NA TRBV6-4 TGTGCCAGCAGTTACGACCTACAGGGAGACTATGGCTACACCTTC CASSYDLQGDYGYTF
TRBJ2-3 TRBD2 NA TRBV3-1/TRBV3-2 TGTGCCAGCAGCCAATTACCGGGACTAGCGGGAGGGACGGGGACAGATACGCAGTATTTT CASSQLPGLAGGTGTDTQYF
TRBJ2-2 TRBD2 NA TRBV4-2 TGTGCCAGCAGCCAAGTGTTTAACGGGGGGGCCATGAGGAGCACCGGGGAGCTGTTTTTT CASSQVFNGGAMRSTGELFF
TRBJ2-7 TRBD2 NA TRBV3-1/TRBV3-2 TGTGCCAGCAGCCCAAGGACTAGCAAAGACGAGCAGTACTTC CASSPRTSKDEQYF
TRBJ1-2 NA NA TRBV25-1 TGTGCCAGCAGTGAGAGTATCTATGGCTACACCTTC CASSESIYGYTF
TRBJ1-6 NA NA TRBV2 TGTGCCAGCAGTGAAACGACCTCACCCCTCCACTTT CASSETTSPLHF
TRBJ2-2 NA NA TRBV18 TGTGCCAGCTCACCCGGGACCAGGGGTAGCACCGGGGAGCTGTTTTTT CASSPGTRGSTGELFF
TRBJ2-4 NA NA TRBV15 TGTGCCACCAGCAGGACAGGTTCCATTCAGTACTTC CATSRTGSIQYF
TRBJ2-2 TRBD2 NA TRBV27 TGTGCCAGCAGTCCGTGGACTAGGTTCGCGAACACCGGGGAGCTGTTTTTT CASSPWTRFANTGELFF
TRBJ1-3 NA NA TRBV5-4 TGTGCCAGCAGCCTGGTGGGGGGATTAGGGCTCTCTGGAAACACCATATATTTT CASSLVGGLGLSGNTIYF
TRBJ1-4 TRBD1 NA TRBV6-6 TGTGCCAGCGAATCGGGACAGCTTATTAATGAAAAACTGTTTTTT CASESGQLINEKLFF
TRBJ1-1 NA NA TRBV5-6 TGTGCCAGCAGCTTGTATGGTAGGGGGGTAAACACTGAAGCTTTCTTT CASSLYGRGVNTEAFF
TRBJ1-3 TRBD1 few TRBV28 TGTGCCAGCAGTTCACGACAGGGGGGAAACACCATATATTTT CASSSRQGGNTIYF
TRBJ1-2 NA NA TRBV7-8 TGTGCCAGCAGCCCCGGCGCTAACTATGGCTACACCTTC CASSPGANYGYTF
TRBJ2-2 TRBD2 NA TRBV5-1 TGCGCCAGCAGCGGTGCCGGGACTAGCGGGAGAACCGGGGAGCTGTTTTTT CASSGAGTSGRTGELFF